This TCR beta chain emerged from a study of OX40 agonist ivuxolimab in advanced cancers. This CDR3 has 11 residues. Trimming took 3 bases from V and 14 from J, leaving 13 bases between them. Germline V lookup: CDR1 SGHAT, CDR2 FQNNGV. Only in-frame clones appear in the TCRdb table, and some are missing; sequencing was by immunoSEQ multiplex PCR. The repertoire has about 14,000 clones, over 75% of them found once; the top ten carry under 80%. The chain has TRBV11-2 and TRBJ2-5, with D maybe TRBD2 (6 bases). Sequences were derived from CD4+ or CD8+ T cells sorted from blood, sampled in a trial of the OX40 agonist ivuxolimab. This clonotype was obtained from an adult with an advanced solid tumor such as melanoma, head and neck, liver or kidney cancer. Here the CDR3 DNA reads TGTGCCAGCAGCTTGGGACTTCGGAGATACTTC. It yields the protein CASSLGLRRYF. The full variable domain, its missing parts supplied by reference TRBV11-2 and TRBJ2-5, is EAGVAQSPRYKIIEKRQSVAFWCNPISGHATLYWYQQILGQGPKLLIQFQNNGVVDDSQLPKDRFSAERLKGVDSTLKIQPAKLEDSAVYLCASSLGLRRYFGPGTRLLVL.